These 8 T cell receptor beta chains originate from one sample sequenced in a study of T cells after yellow fever vaccination. In TCRdb, the 5' RACE reads were re-called with MiXCR into one record per CDR3 protein. This table holds 500,000 to 650,000 distinct CDR3 sequences, around a sixth found once. The sequencing used PBMCs, collected less than 6 days after the first yellow fever vaccination. These TCRs come from a man aged 18 to 35 who received the YFV17D yellow fever vaccine.

The V and J genes are TRBV12-3 or TRBV12-4 and TRBJ1-2, with D possibly TRBD1 on 5 matching bases. CDR3 length: 13 amino acids. V lost 6 bases and J 6 bases, leaving 14 bases between the germline ends. The CDR3 reads CASRARGANGYTF. The CDR3 DNA follows: TGTGCCAGCAGGGCCCGGGGCGCAAATGGCTACACCTTC.

The table lists this clonotype with a few counts. The chain links TRBV30 to TRBJ2-7; no reliable D call. CDR3 length: 13 amino acids. The germline V and J ends were trimmed by 6 bases and 2 bases, with 14 bases remaining between them. CDR1 is GTSNPN, CDR2 SVGIG, per germline (reference sequence). The CDR3 DNA is TGTGCCTGCTGGGCGGCTGCTCCCTACGAGCAGTACTTC. It yields the protein CACWAAAPYEQYF.

The chain combines TRBV6-1 with TRBJ1-1, with D perhaps TRBD1 (6 bases). The V and J ends lost 8 bases and 5 bases respectively, with 15 bases between them. The CDR3 is 13 amino acids. The germline V gene encodes CDR1 MNHNS and CDR2 SASEGT. The DNA for the CDR3 is TGTGCCAGCCAAACGACAGGTTTAACTGAAGCTTTCTTT. Amino acid sequence: CASQTTGLTEAFF.

This clonotype was picked up a small number of times. The chain uses TRBV9 and TRBJ2-3; D might be TRBD1 or TRBD2, each matching 5 bases. The CDR3 is made up of 15 amino acids. CDR1 is SGDLS and CDR2 is YYNGEE in the germline V gene. Trimming stripped 2 bases from V and 2 bases from J, with 12 bases between. CDR3 sequence reads: CASSVGTADTDTQYF. CDR3 DNA: TGTGCCAGCAGCGTTGGGACGGCGGACACAGATACGCAGTATTTT. The complete variable domain, with remaining parts taken from reference TRBV9 and TRBJ2-3, reads DSGVTQTPKHLITATGQRVTLRCSPRSGDLSVYWYQQSLDQGLQFLIQYYNGEERAKGNILERFSAQQFPDLHSELNLSSLELGDSALYFCASSVGTADTDTQYFGPGTRLTVL.

Ten or more counts support this clonotype. The chain is built from TRBV5-4 and TRBJ2-5; 8 bases match TRBD1. Germline CDR1 and CDR2: SGHNT and YYREEE (reference sequence). The ends lost 4 bases at V and 1 base at J; junction bases unmatched: 6. The CDR3 runs 15 residues. CDR3 nucleotide sequence: TGTGCCAGCAGCACGGGACAGGTGGTCCAAGAGACCCAGTACTTC. Translated, it gives CASSTGQVVQETQYF.

This rearrangement joins TRBV24-1 to TRBJ1-5; D not certain. Trimming stripped 1 base from V and 1 base from J, with 4 bases between. This CDR3 region has 14 residues. The germline CDR1 and CDR2 sequences are KGHDR and SFDVKD. CDR3 region: CATSDFKSNQPQHF. The CDR3 DNA sequence: TGTGCCACCAGTGATTTCAAAAGCAATCAGCCCCAGCATTTT.

The table lists this clonotype with a count of one. The chain carries TRBV20-1 and TRBJ2-3, with D perhaps matching TRBD1 (6 bases). The assigned J gene may be wrong: the sequence end matches TRBJ1-5 better. Germline V lookup: CDR1 DFQATT, CDR2 SNEGSKA (reference sequence). The CDR3 spans 15 residues. CDR3 sequence reads: CSASVGGRSTDTQHF. The CDR3 DNA reads as TGCAGTGCTAGTGTGGGGGGGCGCAGCACAGATACGCAGCATTTT.

This clonotype appeared a few times. The chain uses TRBV2 and TRBJ1-2, with D tentatively TRBD1 (5 bases). The CDR3 is 14 residues long. With 6 bases removed from V and 3 bases from J, the gap between germline ends came to 14 bases. Germline V gene lookup returns CDR1 SNHLY and CDR2 FYNNEI. The CDR3 protein is CASRRQPSDYGYTF. CDR3 sequence (DNA): TGTGCCAGCAGGCGACAGCCGTCTGACTATGGCTACACCTTC.